This T cell receptor beta chain was identified in a study of cytomegalovirus exposure and HLA in healthy donors. The study's findings and limits: It was reportedly the case that the classifier diagnosed cytomegalovirus status with high specificity and sensitivity.

The germline CDR1 and CDR2 sequences are MGHRA and YSYEKL. The CDR3 spans 13 residues. The PCR had 60 Vbeta and 13 Jbeta primers. Original analysis: A later analysis tallied approximately 78 million unique TCR beta chains, around 12 million of them shared. Assay: immunoSEQ multiplex PCR; the TCRdb copy retains only in-frame clones and omits some. That table is the source of V, J and clone size, and D and trimming were worked out from the DNA. The data hold around 140,000 clones, with 60% to 80% observed a single time. Points on this clone: Its antigen is unknown. One end of the junction does not line up with germline, which may come from a read error.

The sample taken for sequencing was PBMCs. The receptor was isolated from a male donor in good health and CMV-seronegative. V is TRBV4-1 and J is TRBJ2-7; the D gene is possibly TRBD1 (5 bases). Here the CDR3 DNA reads TGCGCCAGCAACCAAGGCCAGGGCTACGAGCAGTACTTC. Encoded protein: CASNQGQGYEQYF.